This TCR beta chain was captured by sequencing in a study of shared clonotypes between healthy human individuals. Study conclusions and caveats: Generation of non-shared clonotypes was less probable than generation of clonotypes shared by all four donors.

Deletions cut 7 bases from V and 4 bases from J, with 14 bases between. This CDR3 spans 15 amino acids. With regard to this clone: Its antigen remains unknown.

Assay: immunoSEQ multiplex PCR; the TCRdb copy retains only in-frame clones and omits some. The profile shows approximately 100,000 clones, about 70% of them singletons. V and J are TRBV23-1 and TRBJ1-6, with unresolved D. TRBV23-1 is marked as an open reading frame, function uncertain. Sequencing was performed on memory CD8+ T cells sorted from blood. This sample's subset: CD45RO+ cells pooled with CCR7-negative TemRA cells. The source of this sequence is a woman under 40 in good health. The DNA for the CDR3 is TGCGCCAGCATCAACCTAGAACAGTATAATTCACCCCTCCACTTT. Translating it yields CASINLEQYNSPLHF.